This TCR beta chain was captured by sequencing in a study of T-cell reconstitution after alpha-beta-depleted transplantation in children. J gave up 0 bases and V 4 bases, and 10 bases lay outside the gene matches. The CDR3 length is 17 residues. Per the germline V gene, CDR1 is SGDLS and CDR2 is YYNGEE. This clonotype was observed at least ten times. Unique molecular identifiers tagged the TCRbeta library. TCRdb re-analysed the PCR reads in MiXCR, keeping a single row per CDR3 protein. This sample yields a few hundred thousand distinct CDR3 sequences, of which about a tenth are seen a single time; approximately 5% belongs to the top ten.

The rearrangement uses TRBV9 and TRBJ2-3, with TRBD2 matching 8 bases. This material consisted of PBMCs from the stem cell graft donor, taken from the stem cell graft. This sequence was found in a human donor who donated a stem cell graft to a child with acute myeloid leukemia. This chain's CDR3 is CASSLAGSGVSTDTQYF. CDR3 nucleotide sequence: TGTGCCAGCAGCCTCGCTGGTAGCGGGGTTAGCACAGATACGCAGTATTTT.